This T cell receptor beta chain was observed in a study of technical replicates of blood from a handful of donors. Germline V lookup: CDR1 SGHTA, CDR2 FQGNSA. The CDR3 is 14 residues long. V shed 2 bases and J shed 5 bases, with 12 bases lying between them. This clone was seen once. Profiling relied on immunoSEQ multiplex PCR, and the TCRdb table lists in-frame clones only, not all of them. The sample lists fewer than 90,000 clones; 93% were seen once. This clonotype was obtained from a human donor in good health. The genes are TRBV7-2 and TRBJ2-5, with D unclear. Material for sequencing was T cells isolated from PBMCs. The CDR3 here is CASSLHYRVETQYF. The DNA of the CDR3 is TGTGCCAGCAGCTTACATTACCGAGTGGAGACCCAGTACTTC. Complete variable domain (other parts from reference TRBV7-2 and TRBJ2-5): GAGVSQSPSNKVTEKGKDVELRCDPISGHTALYWYRQSLGQGLEFLIYFQGNSAPDKSGLPSDRFSAERTGGSVSTLTIQRTQQEDSAVYLCASSLHYRVETQYFGPGTRLLVL.